The 31 T cell receptor beta chains reported below all come from one sample, sequenced in a study of cytomegalovirus exposure and HLA in healthy donors. The protocol was immunoSEQ multiplex PCR, while the TCRdb copy is restricted to in-frame clones and leaves out a portion. Of roughly 120,000 clones listed, around 94% are singletons. Sequencing input: PBMCs. The receptors were gathered from a woman younger than 30 in good health and CMV-seronegative.

The chain recombines TRBV7-3 with TRBJ2-1, with a tentative D call TRBD1 (6 bases). This CDR3 is built from 12 residues. Per germline, CDR1 SGHTA and CDR2 FQGTGA. Trimming cost V 5 bases and J 6 bases, with 8 bases left between them. The CDR3 region has the DNA TGTGCCAGCAGCCAGACAGGCAATGAGCAGTTCTTC. Translation gives CASSQTGNEQFF.

V gene TRBV4-1 combines with J gene TRBJ2-7; no clear D. Germline CDR1 reads MGHRA; CDR2 reads YSYEKL. Deletions cut 4 bases from V and 4 bases from J, with 20 bases between. The CDR3 loop spans 16 amino acids. The CDR3 spells CASSPRGVHLTYEQYF. The CDR3 region has the DNA TGCGCCAGCAGCCCAAGAGGTGTACATCTTACGTACGAGCAGTACTTC.

The rearrangement links TRBV6-5 to TRBJ2-1; a weak D match, TRBD1 (6 bases). With 6 bases removed from V and 9 bases from J, the gap between germline ends came to 18 bases. CDR1 is MNHEY, CDR2 SVGAGI, per germline. The CDR3 contains 14 residues. The CDR3 loop reads CASSPGTSIFEQFF. As DNA, the CDR3 is TGTGCCAGCAGCCCCGGGACATCCATATTTGAGCAGTTCTTC.

The chain has TRBV19 and TRBJ1-3; D not resolved. The ends were cut back, 6 bases at V and 6 bases at J, with 9 bases in the middle. CDR1 LNHDA and CDR2 SQIVND come from the germline V gene (reference sequence). The CDR3 covers 12 residues. DNA for the CDR3: TGTGCCAGTAGGGGCACGCCAAACACCATATATTTT. Protein product: CASRGTPNTIYF. Based on the CDR3 plus reference TRBV19 and TRBJ1-3, the full variable domain is DGGITQSPKYLFRKEGQNVTLSCEQNLNHDAMYWYRQDPGQGLRLIYYSQIVNDFQKGDIAEGYSVSREKKESFPLTVTSAQKNPTAFYLCASRGTPNTIYFGEGSWLTVV.

The chain couples TRBV6-6 to TRBJ1-5; 7 bases line up with TRBD1. The ends lost 7 bases at V and 1 base at J; junction bases unmatched: 7. Per the germline V gene, CDR1 is MNHNY and CDR2 is SVGAGI (reference sequence). This CDR3 region has 15 residues. CDR3 sequence: CASMRRQGSNQPQHF. Written as DNA, the CDR3 is TGTGCCAGCATGCGTCGACAGGGAAGCAATCAGCCCCAGCATTTT.

The V gene is TRBV10-3, the J gene TRBJ2-3, with 13 bases fitting TRBD2. The V gene's germline CDR1 is ENHRY and CDR2 SYGVKD. V lost 6 bases to trimming and J lost 6 bases; unmatched junction nucleotides: 9. This CDR3 has 16 amino acids. CDR3 sequence (DNA): TGTGCCATCAGGAAAACTAGCGGGGGGGTTCGGGATACGCAGTATTTT. Translating gives CAIRKTSGGVRDTQYF.

This chain links TRBV6-5 with TRBJ2-7, with 7 bases matching TRBD2. V dropped 10 bases and J dropped 2; count of bases not matched to a gene: 11. This CDR3 comprises 14 residues. Per the germline V gene, CDR1 is MNHEY and CDR2 is SVGAGI. CDR3: CAKHGRALTYEQYF. CDR3 nucleotide sequence: TGTGCCAAGCATGGGAGGGCACTAACCTACGAGCAGTACTTC.

The V gene is TRBV28, the J gene TRBJ2-5, with D perhaps matching TRBD2 (5 bases). V lost 8 bases and J 3 bases, leaving 19 bases between the germline ends. Germline loops: CDR1 MDHEN, CDR2 SYDVKM. This CDR3 spans 15 amino acids. CDR3 bases: TGTGCCAGCCTCCCCCGGGGTGAAAGTAAAGAGACCCAGTACTTC. Its translation is CASLPRGESKETQYF.

The gene calls are TRBV10-2 and TRBJ1-1; 8 bases agree with TRBD1. The germline gives CDR1 WSHSY, CDR2 SAAADI. The CDR3 has 18 residues. Unmatched junction bases numbered 15, after V lost 3 bases and J lost 3 bases. CDR3 DNA: TGCGCCAGCAGTGAACCTGGACAGGGTCCCGGGGTTGACACTGAAGCTTTCTTT. Translated, it gives CASSEPGQGPGVDTEAFF.

This chain connects TRBV4-1 to TRBJ2-7; 7 bases align to TRBD2. Germline assignment: CDR1 MGHRA and CDR2 YSYEKL. The CDR3 covers 13 residues. The J segment lost 5 bases and the V segment lost 4 bases, leaving 5 bases of the junction unmatched. CDR3 sequence reads: CASSLGLPDEQYF. For the CDR3, the DNA is TGCGCCAGCAGCCTGGGACTACCTGACGAGCAGTACTTC.

The V gene is TRBV19, the J gene TRBJ2-7; D may be TRBD1 (6 bases). Looked up from germline, CDR1 is LNHDA and CDR2 is SQIVND (reference sequence). V gave up 4 bases and J gave up 5 bases, with 18 bases separating them. The CDR3 is made up of 15 amino acids. CDR3 protein: CASSRGGGPNNEQYF. CDR3 DNA: TGTGCCAGTAGTAGAGGGGGTGGACCCAACAACGAGCAGTACTTC.

The rearrangement uses TRBV5-4 and TRBJ2-5; 12 bases are a match to TRBD2. V lost 0 bases and J lost 2; bases outside the gene matches: 2. CDR3 length: 16 residues. Germline V gene data show CDR1 as SGHNT and CDR2 as YYREEE (reference sequence). This CDR3 is CASSLGLAGAQETQYF. In nucleotides, the CDR3 is TGTGCCAGCAGCTTGGGACTAGCGGGAGCTCAAGAGACCCAGTACTTC.

As for this clone: Other DNA variants within this sample encode the same CDR3. V and J are TRBV2 and TRBJ1-1; D may be TRBD1 (6 bases). The CDR3 is 16 residues long. Germline V gene sequence: CDR1 SNHLY, CDR2 FYNNEI. Trimming took off 0 bases at V and 1 base at J, with 12 bases between the two ends. CDR3 in DNA: TGTGCCAGCAGTGAAGCGCTAGGGGGGGCGAACACTGAAGCTTTCTTT. Translated: CASSEALGGANTEAFF. Variable domain in full (rest from reference TRBV2 and TRBJ1-1): EPEVTQTPSHQVTQMGQEVILRCVPISNHLYFYWYRQILGQKVEFLVSFYNNEISEKSEIFDDQFSVERPDGSNFTLKIRSTKLEDSAMYFCASSEALGGANTEAFFGQGTRLTVV.

DNA for the CDR3: TGTGCCTGGACCCCCAGCGGCAATGAGCAGTTCTTC. Protein sequence: CAWTPSGNEQFF. This chain joins TRBV30 and TRBJ2-1; D is possibly TRBD2 (5 bases). The germline V gene has CDR1 GTSNPN and CDR2 SVGIG (reference sequence). The CDR3 is 12 amino acids. Trimming pared 4 bases from V and 6 bases from J, leaving 10 bases between.

The rearrangement joins TRBV9 to TRBJ1-5; D is unclear. V was shortened by 3 bases and J by 4 bases, with 14 bases between the two germline ends. CDR3 length: 15 amino acids. Germline V gene lookup returns CDR1 SGDLS and CDR2 YYNGEE. CDR3 nucleotide sequence: TGTGCCAGCAGCGGAGTCGGGAGCGAAAATCAGCCCCAGCATTTT. Its protein is CASSGVGSENQPQHF.

The chain carries TRBV7-2 and TRBJ2-4; 7 nucleotides align to TRBD1. The CDR3 contains 17 residues. CDR1 is SGHTA and CDR2 is FQGNSA in the germline V gene. Trimming removed 2 bases from V and 0 bases from J; junction bases left unmatched: 7. This CDR3 reads CASSLWGTVLAKNIQYF. The CDR3 DNA is TGTGCCAGCAGCTTATGGGGGACAGTTCTAGCCAAAAACATTCAGTACTTC.

J is TRBJ1-2 and V is TRBV29-1; TRBD1 agrees at 8 bases. CDR1 is SQVTM and CDR2 is ANQGSEA in the germline V gene. CDR3 length: 14 amino acids. V was clipped by 3 bases and J by 6 bases; unmatched bases: 9. DNA for the CDR3: TGCAGCGTTGACCTAACGGACAGGGTCCATGGCTACACCTTC. As protein: CSVDLTDRVHGYTF.

The rearrangement links TRBV18 to TRBJ1-5; 8 bases line up with TRBD1. The junction had 5 bases not matched to a gene; V was cut back by 2 bases and J by 5 bases. Germline V gene lookup returns CDR1 KGHSH and CDR2 LQKENI. There are 15 residues in the CDR3. CDR3 DNA sequence: TGTGCCAGCTCACCAGCGGACAGGGATGATCAGCCCCAGCATTTT. Protein sequence: CASSPADRDDQPQHF.

This sequence joins TRBV28 and TRBJ2-5; 8 positions match TRBD2. The CDR3 contains 15 residues. Per the germline V gene, CDR1 is MDHEN and CDR2 is SYDVKM. Germline trimming cut 8 bases from V and 5 bases from J; bases unmatched to any gene: 13. The CDR3, as DNA: TGTGCCAGCCGGGGGGGTGGCTCCCCAAGGGAGACCCAGTACTTC. Translation: CASRGGGSPRETQYF.

The V gene is TRBV7-9, the J gene TRBJ1-2; the match to TRBD1 covers 9 bases. V shed 6 bases and J 8 bases; nucleotides not matched to a gene: 7. Germline CDR1 and CDR2: SEHNR and FQNEAQ (reference sequence). This CDR3 region has 13 residues. Here the CDR3 DNA reads TGTGCCAGCAGTGAACAGGGGGCATGGGGCTACACCTTC. Its translation is CASSEQGAWGYTF.

This rearrangement joins TRBV27 to TRBJ1-1; D is undetermined. V gave up 3 bases and J gave up 7 bases, with 12 bases separating them. This CDR3 is 13 amino acids long. The germline gives CDR1 MNHEY, CDR2 SMNVEV (reference sequence). The CDR3 loop is CASSFVVAGEAFF. In DNA form, the CDR3 reads TGTGCCAGCAGTTTTGTGGTGGCTGGTGAAGCTTTCTTT.

This chain uses TRBV5-1 with TRBJ2-5; 7 bases map to TRBD1. The CDR3 runs to 16 residues. J lost 5 bases, V lost 2 bases, and 12 bases had no gene match. Germline V gene lookup returns CDR1 SGHRS and CDR2 YFSETQ. In DNA, the CDR3 is TGCGCCAGCAGCTTCGTCGGCGCAGGGGGAACTGAGACCCAGTACTTC. This codes for CASSFVGAGGTETQYF.

This clone is a singleton in its sample. The rearrangement uses TRBV12-5 and TRBJ1-2; 11 nucleotides align to TRBD1. The germline gives CDR1 LGHNT, CDR2 FRNRAP. There are 18 residues in the CDR3. The V and J ends lost 5 bases and 4 bases, in that order; junction bases with no gene match: 15. This CDR3 is CASGPGGTGGPLGYGYTF. CDR3 nucleotides: TGTGCTAGTGGTCCTGGGGGGACAGGGGGTCCCCTGGGCTATGGCTACACCTTC.

The CDR3 DNA sequence: TGCGCCAGCAGCCCTGTCGTAGCGGGAGGGAGTTTTCAGTACTTC. It codes for CASSPVVAGGSFQYF. The rearrangement uses TRBV5-1 and TRBJ2-7, with 11 bases matching TRBD2. The CDR3 is 15 amino acids. Trimming removed 4 bases from V and 10 bases from J; junction bases left unmatched: 13. The germline V gene has CDR1 SGHRS and CDR2 YFSETQ.

CDR3 in amino acids: CASSQAGLTGRNEQFF. CDR3 in DNA: TGTGCCAGCAGCCAAGCGGGACTAACAGGTCGCAATGAGCAGTTCTTC. V is TRBV4-2 and J is TRBJ2-1; TRBD2 aligns across 7 bases. V lost 1 base to trimming and J lost 6 bases; unmatched junction nucleotides: 9. The germline V gene encodes CDR1 LGHNA and CDR2 YNFKEQ. CDR3 size: 16 residues.

This sequence joins TRBV5-1 and TRBJ2-1; D call uncertain. Trimming left V 2 bases short and J 0 bases short, with 12 bases between. In germline, CDR1 is SGHRS, CDR2 YFSETQ. The CDR3 covers 16 residues. The CDR3 nucleotides read TGCGCCAGCAGCTTCCGTCAGGTGGGCTCCTACAATGAGCAGTTCTTC. Its protein is CASSFRQVGSYNEQFF.

V usage is TRBV6-1 and J usage is TRBJ2-2; 7 bases are a match to TRBD1. The J segment lost 1 base and the V segment lost 4 bases, leaving 6 bases of the junction unmatched. Per germline, CDR1 MNHNS and CDR2 SASEGT. This CDR3 region has 16 residues. The CDR3 sequence: CASSGTGVLNTGELFF. The DNA of the CDR3 is TGTGCCAGCAGTGGAACAGGGGTCCTGAACACCGGGGAGCTGTTTTTT.

The chain employs TRBV6-6 and TRBJ2-2; 7 positions match TRBD2. CDR1 MNHNY and CDR2 SVGAGI come from the germline V gene (reference sequence). V dropped 4 bases and J dropped 2; count of bases not matched to a gene: 4. This CDR3 is 15 amino acids long. In DNA form, the CDR3 reads TGTGCCAGCAGTTCAGCTAGCGGAAACACCGGGGAGCTGTTTTTT. Translated, it gives CASSSASGNTGELFF.

The chain combines TRBV11-3 with TRBJ2-3, with TRBD2 identical over 10 bases. This CDR3 is 17 amino acids long. Per the germline V gene, CDR1 is SGHNT and CDR2 is YENEEA. The ends lost 2 bases at V and 0 bases at J; junction bases unmatched: 5. The DNA of the CDR3 is TGTGCCAGCAGCTTAAGATCGACTAGCGGGAGCACAGATACGCAGTATTTT. Its protein is CASSLRSTSGSTDTQYF.

V is TRBV5-1 and J is TRBJ1-5, with D hard to call. CDR3 length: 18 residues. Trimming pared 1 base from V and 0 bases from J, leaving 17 bases between. The germline gives CDR1 SGHRS, CDR2 YFSETQ. CDR3 protein: CASSLNPLQAYSNQPQHF. CDR3 nucleotide sequence: TGCGCCAGCAGCTTGAATCCCCTCCAAGCCTATAGCAATCAGCCCCAGCATTTT.

The chain couples TRBV7-9 to TRBJ1-1; D unclear. The V and J ends lost 1 base and 0 bases respectively, with 9 bases between them. The germline gives CDR1 SEHNR, CDR2 FQNEAQ (reference sequence). The CDR3 spans 15 residues. CDR3 protein: CASSLVERLNTEAFF. CDR3 nucleotide sequence: TGTGCCAGCAGCTTAGTTGAACGGTTGAACACTGAAGCTTTCTTT.